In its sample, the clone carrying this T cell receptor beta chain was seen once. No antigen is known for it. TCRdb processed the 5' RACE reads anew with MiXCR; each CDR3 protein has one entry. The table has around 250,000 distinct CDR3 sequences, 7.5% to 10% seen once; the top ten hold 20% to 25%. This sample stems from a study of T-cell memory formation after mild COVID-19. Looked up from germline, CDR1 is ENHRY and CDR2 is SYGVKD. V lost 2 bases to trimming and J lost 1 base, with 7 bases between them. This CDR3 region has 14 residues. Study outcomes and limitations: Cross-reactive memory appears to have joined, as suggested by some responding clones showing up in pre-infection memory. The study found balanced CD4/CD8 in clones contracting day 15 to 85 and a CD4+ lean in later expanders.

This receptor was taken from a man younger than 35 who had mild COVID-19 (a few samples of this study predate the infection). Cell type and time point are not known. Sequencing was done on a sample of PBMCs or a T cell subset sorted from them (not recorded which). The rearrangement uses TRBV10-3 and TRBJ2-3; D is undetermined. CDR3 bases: TGTGCCATCAGTGAGAACCTGGGCACAGATACGCAGTATTTT. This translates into CAISENLGTDTQYF.